This TCR beta chain was sequenced for a study of early T cells in non-severe SARS-CoV-2 infection. TCRdb ran MiXCR on the 5' RACE reads and lists one entry per CDR3 protein. The sample carries 120,000 or so distinct CDR3 sequences, around an eighth recorded once. This clonotype was counted many times. V dropped 6 bases and J dropped 6; count of bases not matched to a gene: 4. Per the germline V gene, CDR1 is SGHTA and CDR2 is FQGNSA. This CDR3 contains 13 residues. The source of this sequence is an adult who was a healthcare worker with PCR-confirmed SARS-CoV-2 infection or an uninfected control (not recorded which). This rearrangement joins TRBV7-2 to TRBJ1-5, with 8 bases that match TRBD1. The input for sequencing was whole blood, taken at baseline. CDR3 loop: CASRLTGAQPQHF. As DNA, the CDR3 is TGTGCCAGCAGGTTGACAGGGGCTCAGCCCCAGCATTTT.